The clone carrying this T cell receptor beta chain came up a few times. This sample was included in a study of beta chain features in type 1 diabetes. Of the isolated RNA, all was reverse transcribed, and so the sequenced material was expressed TCRB transcripts. Naive, central memory and regulatory T cell samples yielded around 3.5 million reads on average. Clones were read by immunoSEQ multiplex PCR, and TCRdb kept only the in-frame ones, dropping some. The sample holds approximately 330,000 clones, about 11% seen once. The CDR3 is 16 residues long. Between the trimmed V and J ends, which lost 4 bases and 2 bases, there was a span of 14 bases. CDR1 and CDR2 from the germline V gene are SGHNT and YENEEA.

The clonotype originates from a woman aged 30 to 39 in good health. Material for sequencing was naive CD4+ T cells from blood. V usage is TRBV11-3 and J usage is TRBJ2-2; weak D call: TRBD2 (6 bases). The CDR3, as DNA: TGTGCCAGCAGCTCACCCCCGGGGGTCAACACCGGGGAGCTGTTTTTT. Translation: CASSSPPGVNTGELFF.